This TCR beta chain is from a study of blood T cell repertoires in COVID-19. Study context: The United States, Italy and Spain were the sources of the acute and convalescent COVID-19 samples. PBMCs, B-cell-depleted T cells, or T cells were the source of the cDNA or gDNA that made up the material.

Per the original data handling: Estimation of nucleated cell counts was performed using reference gene primer amplification. The assay was immunoSEQ multiplex PCR, and TCRdb's table has in-frame clones only and misses some. For V, J and clone size, that table is used; D and trimming come from the DNA. This table holds around 81,000 clones, approximately 80% found once. This CDR3 comprises 15 residues. The V gene's germline CDR1 is SEHNR and CDR2 FQNEAQ (reference sequence). With V trimmed by 4 bases and J by 7 bases, 12 bases remained unmatched. This chain links TRBV7-9 with TRBJ1-2, with 7 bases identical to TRBD1. This TCR came from a man in his fifties or sixties with acute or convalescent COVID-19. Sample: peripheral blood. The CDR3: CASSSLDRAIGGYTF. The CDR3 nucleotides read TGTGCCAGCAGCTCCCTCGACAGGGCGATCGGTGGCTACACCTTC.